The next 21 T cell receptor beta chains were all read from a single sample in a study of T cells in Graves' hyperthyroidism and ophthalmopathy. The investigators amplified TCR beta CDR3 regions from RNA transcripts. An initial round of RT-PCR targeting the TCR CDR3 relied on the HTBI primer set. TCRdb itself ran the multiplex PCR reads through MiXCR, one entry per CDR3 protein. There are over 500,000 distinct CDR3 sequences in the sample; 40% to 50% occur only once, and about two fifths lies in the top ten. The sequenced sample was peripheral blood or thyroid tissue (not recorded which). These receptors were collected from an adult woman with Graves' disease, either hyperthyroidism or ophthalmopathy (not recorded which).

V gene TRBV7-6 combines with J gene TRBJ2-3; TRBD2 might be the D (6 bases). Between the trimmed V and J ends, which lost 1 base and 8 bases, there was a span of 16 bases. The CDR3 runs to 15 residues. In germline, CDR1 is SGHVS, CDR2 FNYEAQ. CDR3 coding DNA: TGTGCCAGCAGCTTAGACCCTCCCCCCGGGGGTACGCAGTATTTT. Translation gives CASSLDPPPGGTQYF.

CDR3: CSARDGLAGVSGELFF. The DNA of the CDR3 is TGCAGTGCTAGAGACGGGCTAGCGGGAGTTTCCGGGGAGCTGTTTTTT. V usage is TRBV20-1 and J usage is TRBJ2-2, with TRBD2 identical over 10 bases. V shed 0 bases, J shed 6 bases, and the junction held 7 bases outside the gene matches. Germline loops: CDR1 DFQATT, CDR2 SNEGSKA (reference sequence). This CDR3 region has 16 residues.

This chain connects TRBV20-1 to TRBJ2-3; TRBD2 aligns across 7 bases. Germline V gene lookup returns CDR1 DFQATT and CDR2 SNEGSKA (reference sequence). J was trimmed by 4 bases and V by 6 bases; bases with no gene match: 13. The CDR3 covers 15 residues. The CDR3 loop reads CSATKTSSYADTQYF. CDR3 nucleotide sequence: TGCAGTGCCACTAAGACTAGCTCTTACGCAGATACGCAGTATTTT.

This chain links TRBV7-8 with TRBJ1-3; TRBD1 might be the D (5 bases). The CDR3 length is 15 residues. Germline CDR1 SGHVS, CDR2 FQNEAQ. Between the trimmed V and J ends, which lost 5 bases and 4 bases, there was a span of 15 bases. In DNA, the CDR3 is TGTGCCAGCAGCACACGGGACGTAAAAGGAAACACCATATATTTT. This translates into CASSTRDVKGNTIYF.

This clonotype occurred many times. The V and J genes are TRBV20-1 and TRBJ1-5; 9 bases line up with TRBD1. Germline CDR1 and CDR2: DFQATT and SNEGSKA (reference sequence). The V gene end was trimmed by 5 bases and the J gene end by 7 bases; junction bases not matched to a gene: 12. The CDR3 consists of 15 residues. CDR3 nucleotide sequence: TGCAGTGCTCGCCGACAGGGGGAAGAGCGCCAGCCCCAGCATTTT. Protein: CSARRQGEERQPQHF.

This chain joins TRBV3-1 and TRBJ2-7, with D maybe TRBD2 (6 bases). The CDR3 has 16 residues. V lost 3 bases and J 6 bases, leaving 21 bases between the germline ends. Germline values: CDR1 LGHDT, CDR2 YNNKEL (reference sequence). CDR3 loop: CASSQDYPRRSAEQYF. The CDR3 nucleotides are TGTGCCAGCAGCCAGGACTATCCCAGGCGGTCTGCCGAGCAGTACTTC.

This clonotype was observed many times. The chain combines TRBV20-1 with TRBJ1-5; tentatively, D is TRBD1 (6 bases). Germline CDR1 DFQATT, CDR2 SNEGSKA (reference sequence). CDR3 length: 13 amino acids. V was cut by 7 bases and J by 6 bases, with 16 bases left in between. DNA of the CDR3: TGCAGTGTCTCACCAGGGGTAGGTCAGCCCCAGCATTTT. This codes for CSVSPGVGQPQHF.

The J gene is TRBJ1-6, the V gene TRBV10-3; 8 bases map to TRBD1. V was pared by 7 bases and J by 5 bases, with 4 bases of the junction left unmatched. Germline V gene sequence: CDR1 ENHRY, CDR2 SYGVKD. CDR3 size: 14 residues. The CDR3 spells CAITDRVNNSPLHF. The DNA for the CDR3 is TGTGCCATCACGGACAGGGTGAATAATTCACCCCTCCACTTT.

This clonotype appeared many times. The gene calls are TRBV11-2 and TRBJ1-2; D is uncertain. The germline V gene encodes CDR1 SGHAT and CDR2 FQNNGV. Trimming cost V 0 bases and J 3 bases, with 8 bases left between them. The CDR3 extends over 14 amino acids. The CDR3 sequence is CASSLDRSYYGYTF. CDR3 DNA: TGTGCCAGCAGCTTAGACCGATCCTACTATGGCTACACCTTC.

This clonotype has ten or more counts. This rearrangement joins TRBV20-1 to TRBJ2-7; a possible D gene is TRBD2 (6 bases). Per germline, CDR1 DFQATT and CDR2 SNEGSKA (reference sequence). The CDR3 loop spans 13 amino acids. Trimming removed 1 base from V and 3 bases from J, with 10 bases in between. CDR3 nucleotide sequence: TGCAGTGCTAGAGGGGCGGACTACTACGAGCAGTACTTC. As protein: CSARGADYYEQYF.

This clonotype was observed many times. The chain combines TRBV11-2 with TRBJ1-2; 7 bases map to TRBD1. The CDR3 runs 15 residues. The V gene's germline CDR1 is SGHAT and CDR2 FQNNGV. The ends lost 0 bases at V and 4 bases at J; junction bases unmatched: 5. CDR3 residues: CASSLERGLIYGYTF. CDR3 nucleotides: TGTGCCAGCAGCTTAGAGAGGGGGCTTATCTATGGCTACACCTTC.

V and J are TRBV7-4 and TRBJ1-5; TRBD1 might be the D (5 bases). The CDR3 is 15 residues long. Germline values: CDR1 SGHVT, CDR2 SQSDAQ. V gave up 4 bases and J gave up 2 bases, with 12 bases separating them. CDR3 in amino acids: CASSYVAGGNQPQHF. The CDR3 DNA reads as TGTGCCAGCAGCTACGTCGCGGGGGGCAATCAGCCCCAGCATTTT.

This clonotype has just one count. The chain uses TRBV29-1 and TRBJ2-7; 13 bases agree with TRBD2. Germline V gene data show CDR1 as SQVTM and CDR2 as ANQGSEA. The CDR3 covers 13 residues. The trim removed 8 bases at V and 12 bases at J, leaving 13 bases unmatched. CDR3 sequence (DNA): TGCAGCAGTCCCTACCGGACTAGCGGGAGTCTGTACTTC. Translation gives CSSPYRTSGSLYF.

This clonotype was seen repeatedly, ten times or more. The chain carries TRBV19 and TRBJ1-1; D call uncertain. In germline, CDR1 is LNHDA, CDR2 SQIVND (reference sequence). Trimming pared 3 bases from V and 4 bases from J, leaving 9 bases between. This CDR3 has 13 amino acids. Written as DNA, the CDR3 is TGTGCCAGTAGTATCCGACCTGGCACTGAAGCTTTCTTT. Protein product: CASSIRPGTEAFF.

This chain connects TRBV5-1 to TRBJ1-3, with a possible D match to TRBD1 (5 bases). Germline V gene sequence: CDR1 SGHRS, CDR2 YFSETQ. Trimming shortened V by 4 bases and J by 0 bases, and 11 bases separated the two germline ends. This CDR3 region has 15 residues. Here the CDR3 DNA reads TGCGCCAGCAGCCGGGGACGGAACTCTGGAAACACCATATATTTT. Translating gives CASSRGRNSGNTIYF.

This clonotype was observed once. The chain recombines TRBV29-1 with TRBJ2-2, with TRBD1 as a possible D gene (6 bases). CDR3 size: 13 residues. Deletions cut 5 bases from V and 1 base from J, with 8 bases between. Germline CDR1 SQVTM, CDR2 ANQGSEA. CDR3 sequence reads: CSVRTENTGELFF. The CDR3 bases are TGCAGCGTTAGGACAGAGAACACCGGGGAGCTGTTTTTT.

The chain couples TRBV11-2 to TRBJ2-7; TRBD1 or TRBD2 may be the D gene (7 bases each). CDR3 length equals 16 residues. Germline V CDR1 and CDR2: SGHAT, FQNNGV. Between the trimmed V and J ends, which lost 5 bases and 0 bases, there was a span of 17 bases. The CDR3 bases are TGTGCCAGCAGCGTCAGGGGGGGAGGGGGCTCCTACGAGCAGTACTTC. Translated, it gives CASSVRGGGGSYEQYF.

This chain links TRBV10-3 with TRBJ2-2, with 13 bases lining up with TRBD2. This CDR3 contains 18 residues. V trimming: 6 bases; J trimming: 7 bases; junction bases outside the gene matches: 14. Germline CDR1 ENHRY, CDR2 SYGVKD. CDR3 nucleotides: TGTGCCATCAGCGGGACAGGGGGACTAGCGGGATCGGTCGGGGAGCTGTTTTTT. It encodes CAISGTGGLAGSVGELFF.

Concerning this clonotype itself: It may be a read error: a sequence one base away is much more abundant. The rearrangement uses TRBV20-1 and TRBJ2-7; 7 bases line up with TRBD1. Germline trimming cut 4 bases from V and 3 bases from J; bases unmatched to any gene: 6. This CDR3 is built from 13 residues. Germline V gene sequence: CDR1 DFQATT, CDR2 SNEGSKA (reference sequence). The CDR3 sequence is CSAIRTGLYEQYF. Here the CDR3 DNA reads TGCAGTGCTATAAGGACAGGCCTCTACGAGCAGTACTTC.

The chain is built from TRBV7-8 and TRBJ1-3, with D perhaps TRBD1 (5 bases). Germline assignment: CDR1 SGHVS and CDR2 FQNEAQ. Trimming took off 4 bases at V and 8 bases at J, with 18 bases between the two ends. The CDR3 sequence is 15 residues long. The CDR3 DNA follows: TGTGCCAGCAGCTCCCAGGGTGTAGGTTTGGACACCATATATTTT. Translated: CASSSQGVGLDTIYF.

The chain combines TRBV28 with TRBJ1-1; 7 bases map to TRBD1. The CDR3 loop spans 16 amino acids. V dropped 5 bases and J dropped 2; count of bases not matched to a gene: 11. Germline V gene data show CDR1 as MDHEN and CDR2 as SYDVKM. The CDR3 nucleotides read TGTGCCAGCAGTCTACGACAGGGCCGAATAAACACTGAAGCTTTCTTT. It encodes CASSLRQGRINTEAFF.